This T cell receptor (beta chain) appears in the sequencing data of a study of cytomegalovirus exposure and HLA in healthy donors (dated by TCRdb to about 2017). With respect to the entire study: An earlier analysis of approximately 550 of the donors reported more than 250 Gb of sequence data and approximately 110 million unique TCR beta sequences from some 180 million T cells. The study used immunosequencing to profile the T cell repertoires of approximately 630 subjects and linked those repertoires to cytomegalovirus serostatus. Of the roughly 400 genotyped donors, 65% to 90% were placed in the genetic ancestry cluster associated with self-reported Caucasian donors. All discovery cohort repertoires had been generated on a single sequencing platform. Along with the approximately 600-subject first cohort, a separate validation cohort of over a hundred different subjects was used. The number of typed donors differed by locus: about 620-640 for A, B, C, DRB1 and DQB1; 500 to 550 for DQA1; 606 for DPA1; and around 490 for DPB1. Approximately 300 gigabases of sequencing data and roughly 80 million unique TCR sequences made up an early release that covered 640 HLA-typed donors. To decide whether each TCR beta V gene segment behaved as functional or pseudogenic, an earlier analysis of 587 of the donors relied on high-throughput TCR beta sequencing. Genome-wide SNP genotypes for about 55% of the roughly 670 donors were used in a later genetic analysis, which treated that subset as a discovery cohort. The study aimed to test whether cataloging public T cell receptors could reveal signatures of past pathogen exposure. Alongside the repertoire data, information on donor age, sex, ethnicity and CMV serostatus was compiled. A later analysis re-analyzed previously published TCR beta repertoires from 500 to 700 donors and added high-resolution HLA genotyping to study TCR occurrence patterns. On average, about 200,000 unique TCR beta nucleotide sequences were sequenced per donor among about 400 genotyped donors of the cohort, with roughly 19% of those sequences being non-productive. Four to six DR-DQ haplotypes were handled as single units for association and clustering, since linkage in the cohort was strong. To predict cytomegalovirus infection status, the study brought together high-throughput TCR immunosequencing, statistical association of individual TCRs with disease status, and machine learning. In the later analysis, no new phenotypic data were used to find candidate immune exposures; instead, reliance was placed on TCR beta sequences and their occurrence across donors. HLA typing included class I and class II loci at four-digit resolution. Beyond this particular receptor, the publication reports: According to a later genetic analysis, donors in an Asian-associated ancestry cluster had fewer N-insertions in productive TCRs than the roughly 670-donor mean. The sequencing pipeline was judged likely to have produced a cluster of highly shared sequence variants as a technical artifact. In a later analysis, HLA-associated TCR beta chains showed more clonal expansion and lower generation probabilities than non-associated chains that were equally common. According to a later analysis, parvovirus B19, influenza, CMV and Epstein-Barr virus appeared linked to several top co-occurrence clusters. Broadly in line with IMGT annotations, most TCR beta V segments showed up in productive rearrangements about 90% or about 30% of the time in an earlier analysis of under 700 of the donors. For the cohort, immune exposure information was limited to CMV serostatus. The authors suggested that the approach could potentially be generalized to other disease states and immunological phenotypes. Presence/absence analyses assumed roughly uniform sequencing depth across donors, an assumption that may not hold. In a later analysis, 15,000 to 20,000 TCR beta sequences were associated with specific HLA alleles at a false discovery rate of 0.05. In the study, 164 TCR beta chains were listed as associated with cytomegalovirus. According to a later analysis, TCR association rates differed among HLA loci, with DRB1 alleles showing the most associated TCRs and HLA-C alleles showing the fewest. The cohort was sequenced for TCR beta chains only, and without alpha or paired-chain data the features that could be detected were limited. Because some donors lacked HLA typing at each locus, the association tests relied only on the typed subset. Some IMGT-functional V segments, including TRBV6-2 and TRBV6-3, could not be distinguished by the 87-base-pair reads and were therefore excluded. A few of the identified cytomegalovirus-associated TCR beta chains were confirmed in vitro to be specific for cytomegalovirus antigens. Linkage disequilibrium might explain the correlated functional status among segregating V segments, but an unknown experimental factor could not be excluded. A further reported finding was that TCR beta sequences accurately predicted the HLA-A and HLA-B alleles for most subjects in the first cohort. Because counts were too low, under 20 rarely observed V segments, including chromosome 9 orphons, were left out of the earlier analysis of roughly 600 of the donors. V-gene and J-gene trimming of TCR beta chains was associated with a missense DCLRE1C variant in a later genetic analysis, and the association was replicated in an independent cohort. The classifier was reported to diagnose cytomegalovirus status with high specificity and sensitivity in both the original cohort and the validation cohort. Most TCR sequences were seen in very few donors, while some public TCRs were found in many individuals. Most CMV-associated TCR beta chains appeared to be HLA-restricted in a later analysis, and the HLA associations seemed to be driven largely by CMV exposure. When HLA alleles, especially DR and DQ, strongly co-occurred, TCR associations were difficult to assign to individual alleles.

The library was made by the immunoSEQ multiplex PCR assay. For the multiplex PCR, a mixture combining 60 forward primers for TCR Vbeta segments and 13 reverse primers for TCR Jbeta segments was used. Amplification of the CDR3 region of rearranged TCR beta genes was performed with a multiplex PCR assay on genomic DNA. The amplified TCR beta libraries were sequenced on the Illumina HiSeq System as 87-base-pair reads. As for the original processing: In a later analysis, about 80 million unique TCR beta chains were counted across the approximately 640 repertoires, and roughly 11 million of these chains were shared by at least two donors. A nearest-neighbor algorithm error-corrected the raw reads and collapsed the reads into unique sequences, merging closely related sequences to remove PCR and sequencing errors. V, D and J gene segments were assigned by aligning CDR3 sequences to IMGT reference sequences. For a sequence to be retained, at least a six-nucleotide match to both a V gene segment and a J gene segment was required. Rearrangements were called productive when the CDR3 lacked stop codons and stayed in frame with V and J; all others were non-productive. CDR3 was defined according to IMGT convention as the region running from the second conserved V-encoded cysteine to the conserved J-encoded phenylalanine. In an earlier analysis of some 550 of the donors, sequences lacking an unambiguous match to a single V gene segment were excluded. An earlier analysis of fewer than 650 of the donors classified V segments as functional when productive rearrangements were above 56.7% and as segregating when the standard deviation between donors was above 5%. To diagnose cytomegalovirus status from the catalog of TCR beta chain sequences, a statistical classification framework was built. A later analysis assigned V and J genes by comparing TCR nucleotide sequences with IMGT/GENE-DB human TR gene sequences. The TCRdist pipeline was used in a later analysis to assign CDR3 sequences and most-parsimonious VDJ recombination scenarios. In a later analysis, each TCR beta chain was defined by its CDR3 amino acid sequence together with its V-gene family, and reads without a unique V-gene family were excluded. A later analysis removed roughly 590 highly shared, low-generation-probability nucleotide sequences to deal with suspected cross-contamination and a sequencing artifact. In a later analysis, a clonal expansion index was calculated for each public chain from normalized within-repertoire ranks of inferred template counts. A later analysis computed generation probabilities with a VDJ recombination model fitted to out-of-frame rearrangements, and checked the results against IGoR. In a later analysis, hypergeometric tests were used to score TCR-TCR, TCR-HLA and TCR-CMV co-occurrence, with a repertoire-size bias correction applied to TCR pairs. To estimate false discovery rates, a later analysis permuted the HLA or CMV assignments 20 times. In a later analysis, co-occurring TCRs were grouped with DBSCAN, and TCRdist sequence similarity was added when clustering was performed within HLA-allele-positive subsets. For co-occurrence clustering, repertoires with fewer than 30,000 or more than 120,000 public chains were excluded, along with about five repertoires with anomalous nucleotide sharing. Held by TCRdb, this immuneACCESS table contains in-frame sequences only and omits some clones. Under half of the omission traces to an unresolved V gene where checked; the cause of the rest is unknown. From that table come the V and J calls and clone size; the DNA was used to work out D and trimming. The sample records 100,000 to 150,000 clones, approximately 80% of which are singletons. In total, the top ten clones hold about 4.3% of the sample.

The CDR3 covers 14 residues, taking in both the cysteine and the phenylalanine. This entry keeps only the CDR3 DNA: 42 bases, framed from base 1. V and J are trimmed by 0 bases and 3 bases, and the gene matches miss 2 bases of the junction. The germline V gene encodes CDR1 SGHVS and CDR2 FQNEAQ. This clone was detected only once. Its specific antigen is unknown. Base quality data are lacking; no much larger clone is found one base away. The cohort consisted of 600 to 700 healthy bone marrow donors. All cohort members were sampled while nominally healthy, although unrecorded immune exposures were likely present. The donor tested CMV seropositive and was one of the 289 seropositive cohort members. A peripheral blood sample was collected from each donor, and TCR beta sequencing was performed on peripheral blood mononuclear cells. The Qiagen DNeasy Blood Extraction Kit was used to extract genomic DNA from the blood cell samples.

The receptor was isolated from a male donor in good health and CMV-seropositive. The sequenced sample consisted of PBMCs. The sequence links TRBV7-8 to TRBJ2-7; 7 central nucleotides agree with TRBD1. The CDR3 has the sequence CASSLAGTVYEQYF. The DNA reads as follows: TGTGCCAGCAGCTTAGCCGGGACAGTCTACGAGCAGTACTTC.